This is a list of T cell receptor beta chains from one sample in a study of shared T cell receptors in the human thymus. Generated by immunoSEQ multiplex PCR, the TCRdb table keeps only in-frame clones and is missing some. The table shows about 660,000 clones, with approximately 88% occurring only once. The sample was also reused in another study, on human thymus T cells.

Sequenced sample: thymocytes. These receptors all stem from a boy younger than two with a congenital heart defect. Each CDR3 is given with its conserved first and last residue. D genes are given only for firm matches. Expanded clones get a size class; other rows say once, few or many, or leave the size out.

cdr3_length	clone_size	j_call	v_call	d_call	cdr3_aa	cdr3_nt
17	NA	TRBJ2-7	TRBV7-9	TRBD2	CASSSQPLAGGPLEQYF	TGTGCCAGCAGCTCACAACCACTAGCGGGAGGGCCCTTGGAGCAGTACTTC
13	NA	TRBJ2-1	TRBV25-1	TRBD2	CASTSGGYNEQFF	TGTGCCAGCACTAGCGGGGGCTACAATGAGCAGTTCTTC
18	NA	TRBJ2-3	TRBV27	TRBD2	CASRPKTSGPTSTDTQYF	TGTGCCAGCAGACCAAAGACTAGCGGGCCGACTAGCACAGATACGCAGTATTTT
13	NA	TRBJ1-2	TRBV7-9	TRBD1	CASSQTPGTGLTF	TGTGCCAGCAGCCAAACCCCCGGGACAGGGTTAACCTTC
16	NA	TRBJ2-7	TRBV19	NA	CASSIGGPDEEREQYF	TGTGCCAGTAGTATAGGGGGGCCTGACGAGGAGAGAGAGCAGTACTTC
16	NA	TRBJ2-1	TRBV7-2	NA	CASSYLSPHRYHEQFF	TGTGCCAGCAGCTACCTGAGCCCCCATCGTTACCATGAGCAGTTCTTC
15	NA	TRBJ2-7	TRBV5-3	NA	CARSWSGYPAYEQYF	TGTGCCAGAAGCTGGAGCGGGTATCCCGCATACGAGCAGTACTTC
14	once	TRBJ2-2	TRBV10-1	NA	CASSASGNTGELFF	TGCGCCAGCAGTGCCTCCGGGAACACCGGGGAGCTGTTTTTT
14	NA	TRBJ1-2	TRBV11-2	NA	CASSLGSGNYGYTF	TGTGCCAGCAGCTTAGGGTCAGGAAACTATGGCTACACCTTC
17	NA	TRBJ1-1	TRBV14	TRBD1	CASSPLPGQGANTEAFF	TGTGCCAGCAGCCCACTTCCGGGACAGGGGGCTAATACTGAAGCTTTCTTT
16	NA	TRBJ2-2	TRBV27	NA	CASSLRAEANTGELFF	TGTGCCAGCAGTTTAAGAGCGGAGGCGAACACCGGGGAGCTGTTTTTT
15	NA	TRBJ2-1	TRBV4-3	NA	CASSQRKLAANEQFF	TGCGCCAGCAGCCAGCGCAAATTAGCCGCGAATGAGCAGTTCTTC
16	once	TRBJ1-5	TRBV7-2	NA	CASSYKRIPGNQPQHF	TGTGCCAGCAGCTACAAGAGGATCCCAGGGAACCAGCCCCAGCATTTT
18	NA	TRBJ1-5	TRBV12-5	TRBD1	CASGLVHRDRYSNQPQHF	TGTGCTAGTGGTTTGGTACACCGGGACAGATATAGCAATCAGCCCCAGCATTTT
11	few	TRBJ2-1	TRBV4-1	NA	CASSQENEQFF	TGCGCCAGCAGCCAGGAGAATGAGCAGTTCTTC
16	few	TRBJ2-1	TRBV7-6	TRBD2	CASSSRAAGGANEQFF	TGTGCCAGCAGCTCTAGGGCGGCGGGAGGGGCAAATGAGCAGTTCTTC
16	NA	TRBJ1-2	TRBV27	TRBD1	CASSPDLDRARHGYTF	TGTGCCAGCAGTCCAGATCTCGACAGGGCCAGACATGGCTACACCTTC
14	once	TRBJ2-1	TRBV6-1	NA	CASSEQGFHNEQFF	TGTGCCAGCAGTGAACAGGGTTTCCACAATGAGCAGTTCTTC
19	NA	TRBJ2-2	TRBV7-6	TRBD2	CASSLAGLAGGPDTGELFF	TGTGCCAGCAGCTTAGCCGGACTAGCGGGAGGGCCGGACACCGGGGAGCTGTTTTTT
12	NA	TRBJ2-1	TRBV11-2	NA	CASSLGRPGQFF	TGTGCCAGCAGCTTAGGGCGCCCGGGACAGTTCTTC
16	NA	TRBJ2-3	TRBV15	TRBD2	CATSSGAREGTDTQYF	TGTGCCACCAGCAGTGGGGCCAGGGAGGGGACAGATACGCAGTATTTT
13	NA	TRBJ2-1	TRBV2	NA	CASTVAAYNEQFF	TGTGCCAGCACCGTGGCCGCCTACAATGAGCAGTTCTTC
19	NA	TRBJ1-4	TRBV6-1	NA	CASSEDQDVRGWTNEKLFF	TGTGCCAGCAGTGAAGACCAGGACGTAAGAGGGTGGACTAATGAAAAACTGTTTTTT
16	NA	TRBJ2-1	TRBV18	TRBD1	CASSPNRGRRLNEQFF	TGTGCCAGCTCGCCGAACAGGGGTAGGCGCCTCAATGAGCAGTTCTTC
16	NA	TRBJ2-1	TRBV4-1	NA	CASSQEGGLGYNEQFF	TGCGCCAGCAGCCAAGAGGGCGGGCTTGGTTACAATGAGCAGTTCTTC
18	NA	TRBJ2-1	TRBV6-1	TRBD2	CASSEKETSGRGTNEQFF	TGTGCCAGCAGTGAAAAAGAGACTAGCGGGCGAGGGACCAATGAGCAGTTCTTC
15	NA	TRBJ2-3	TRBV4-3	NA	CASSQEKTSTDTQYF	TGCGCCAGCAGCCAAGAAAAAACTAGCACAGATACGCAGTATTTT
16	NA	TRBJ2-1	TRBV18	NA	CASSPRDRSRNNEQFF	TGTGCCAGCTCACCACGAGACAGGTCTAGGAACAATGAGCAGTTCTTC
14	NA	TRBJ1-2	TRBV9	NA	CASSSGGDQYGYTF	TGTGCCAGCAGCTCGGGAGGTGACCAGTATGGCTACACCTTC
14	NA	TRBJ2-7	TRBV5-5	NA	CASSGTPSLYEQYF	TGTGCCAGCAGCGGGACTCCTTCCCTCTACGAGCAGTACTTC
12	NA	TRBJ1-1	TRBV27	TRBD1	CASSQDRVGAFF	TGTGCCAGCAGTCAAGACAGGGTAGGAGCTTTCTTT
11	NA	TRBJ1-2	TRBV19	NA	CASSGPAGYTF	TGTGCCAGCTCAGGGCCGGCTGGCTACACCTTC
16	NA	TRBJ2-5	TRBV15	TRBD1	CATSRARGKYQETQYF	TGTGCCACCAGCAGAGCCAGGGGGAAGTACCAAGAGACCCAGTACTTC
17	NA	TRBJ2-1	TRBV4-3	NA	CASSQDRQSKTNNEQFF	TGCGCCAGCAGCCAAGATCGTCAGAGCAAAACTAACAATGAGCAGTTCTTC
15	NA	TRBJ1-3	TRBV11-3	NA	CASSLEQGNGNTIYF	TGTGCCAGCAGCTTAGAACAGGGCAATGGAAACACCATATATTTT
17	NA	TRBJ2-6	TRBV28	NA	CASNPQGESSGANVLTF	TGTGCCAGCAATCCACAGGGAGAATCTTCTGGGGCCAACGTCCTGACTTTC
19	NA	TRBJ2-7	TRBV4-1	TRBD2	CASSQAPTSGSSWTYEQYF	TGCGCCAGCAGCCAAGCGCCGACTAGCGGGAGCTCCTGGACCTACGAGCAGTACTTC
22	NA	TRBJ2-2	TRBV19	NA	CASSTNRTRDRVIAGGTGELFF	TGTGCCAGTAGCACAAATCGGACCCGGGACAGGGTAATAGCGGGAGGCACCGGGGAGCTGTTTTTT
16	NA	TRBJ1-1	TRBV7-3	NA	CASSLRGHSENTEAFF	TGTGCCAGCAGCTTAAGAGGCCATTCCGAGAACACTGAAGCTTTCTTT
14	NA	TRBJ2-7	TRBV11-3	NA	CASSSTGTLYEQYF	TGTGCCAGCAGCTCAACCGGGACTCTCTACGAGCAGTACTTC
19	NA	TRBJ1-3	TRBV4-3	NA	CASSQATGRSWGSGNTIYF	TGCGCCAGCAGCCAAGCTACAGGGCGGTCATGGGGCTCTGGAAACACCATATATTTT
18	NA	TRBJ2-5	TRBV4-3	TRBD2	CASSQGGSGGRAAETQYF	TGCGCCAGCAGCCAAGGGGGGTCTGGCGGGAGGGCCGCAGAGACCCAGTACTTC
16	NA	TRBJ1-2	TRBV28	TRBD1	CASSFLKTGGEGGYTF	TGTGCCAGCAGTTTCCTGAAGACAGGGGGGGAAGGTGGCTACACCTTC
15	NA	TRBJ1-4	TRBV21-1	NA	CASSDKNSRRKNCFF	NA
13	NA	TRBJ2-1	TRBV5-1	NA	CASSRPLQDEQFF	TGCGCCAGCAGCCGACCACTCCAGGATGAGCAGTTCTTC